These 10 T cell receptor beta chains share one sample of origin, sequenced in a study of T cell repertoires in cytomegalovirus infection. Their cognate antigens are unknown. TCRdb re-derived calls from the reads in MiXCR, one entry per CDR3 protein. The data hold about 180,000 distinct CDR3 sequences, with roughly 20% observed a single time. Sample: CD8+ T cells from cultured PBMCs, taken from culture after CMV antigen stimulation. The origin of the receptors is a human donor in good health (CMV status not recorded). Some clones in this sample may be carry-over from other donors' samples.

The rearrangement joins TRBV10-1 to TRBJ1-1; D call uncertain. V dropped 4 bases and J dropped 5 bases, with 14 bases sitting between them. This CDR3 comprises 14 residues. Germline V gives CDR1 WNHNN, CDR2 SYGVQD (reference sequence). The CDR3 loop reads CASSASVGGTEAFF. For the CDR3, the DNA is TGCGCCAGCAGTGCCTCGGTAGGAGGGACTGAAGCTTTCTTT.

The chain employs TRBV12-3 or TRBV12-4 and TRBJ1-1; TRBD1 aligns across 7 bases. Unmatched junction bases numbered 7, after V lost 2 bases and J lost 7 bases. This CDR3 has 14 residues. The CDR3 DNA follows: TGTGCCAGCAGTTTACCGTGGGACAGAGGTGAAGCTTTCTTT. Amino acid sequence: CASSLPWDRGEAFF.

This chain uses TRBV11-2 with TRBJ2-7; D is uncertain. The CDR3 spans 15 residues. V was shortened by 0 bases and J by 4 bases, with 13 bases between the two germline ends. Germline-derived CDR1 and CDR2 are SGHAT and FQNNGV. CDR3 loop: CASSLERSDPYEQYF. As DNA, the CDR3 is TGTGCCAGCAGCTTAGAACGCAGCGACCCGTACGAGCAGTACTTC.

The genes are TRBV6-2 or TRBV6-3 and TRBJ1-1, with a possible D match to TRBD1 (5 bases). Germline values: CDR1 MNHEY, CDR2 SVGEGT. The CDR3 length is 14 residues. Trimming removed 7 bases at V and 1 base at J, with 13 bases between. CDR3 protein: CASKELDRNTEAFF. The CDR3 nucleotides read TGTGCCAGCAAGGAGCTAGACAGGAACACTGAAGCTTTCTTT.

This clonotype occurred a few times. This chain uses TRBV6-2 or TRBV6-3 with TRBJ2-1; tentatively, D is TRBD1 (5 bases). The V gene lost 6 bases and the J gene lost 8 bases, with 14 bases spanning the gap. Per germline, CDR1 MNHEY and CDR2 SVGEGT. The CDR3 sequence is 13 residues long. For the CDR3, the DNA is TGTGCCAGCAGGAGCCAGGGTTTGCATGAGCAGTTCTTC. Translated, it gives CASRSQGLHEQFF.

The chain employs TRBV9 and TRBJ2-1; 9 nucleotides align to TRBD2. The CDR3 consists of 15 residues. V gave up 2 bases and J gave up 1 base; unmatched junction bases: 1. Germline CDR1 is SGDLS and CDR2 is YYNGEE. In DNA, the CDR3 is TGTGCCAGCAGCGTTAGCGGGGGATCCTACAATGAGCAGTTCTTC. It yields the protein CASSVSGGSYNEQFF. The full variable domain, rest sourced from reference TRBV9 and TRBJ2-1, is DSGVTQTPKHLITATGQRVTLRCSPRSGDLSVYWYQQSLDQGLQFLIQYYNGEERAKGNILERFSAQQFPDLHSELNLSSLELGDSALYFCASSVSGGSYNEQFFGPGTRLTVL.

This clonotype was observed a few times. This chain links TRBV7-9 with TRBJ2-2; 7 nucleotides line up with TRBD1. CDR1 SEHNR and CDR2 FQNEAQ come from the germline V gene (reference sequence). V lost 7 bases, J lost 2 bases, and 13 bases stayed unmatched. The CDR3 contains 17 residues. The CDR3 loop is CASNGPKGQPNTGELFF. The CDR3 DNA is TGTGCCAGCAATGGTCCCAAGGGACAGCCCAACACCGGGGAGCTGTTTTTT. The full variable domain, rest sourced from reference TRBV7-9 and TRBJ2-2, is DTGVSQNPRHKITKRGQNVTFRCDPISEHNRLYWYRQTLGQGPEFLTYFQNEAQLEKSRLLSDRFSAERPKGSFSTLEIQRTEQGDSAMYLCASNGPKGQPNTGELFFGEGSRLTVL.

The genes are TRBV6-2 or TRBV6-3 and TRBJ1-2, with D maybe TRBD1 (5 bases). V was clipped by 5 bases and J by 4 bases, with 14 bases between them. The CDR3 consists of 14 residues. Germline loops: CDR1 MNHEY, CDR2 SVGEGT. CDR3 loop: CASSGAGAGYGYTF. The CDR3 DNA follows: TGTGCCAGCAGTGGGGCTGGGGCCGGCTATGGCTACACCTTC.

V is TRBV4-3 and J is TRBJ1-2, with D hard to call. V gave up 0 bases and J gave up 0 bases, with 11 bases separating them. This CDR3 is 16 amino acids long. Germline V gene data show CDR1 as LGHNA and CDR2 as YSLEER. In DNA form, the CDR3 reads TGCGCCAGCAGCCAAGAGGAAAGAATTACTAACTATGGCTACACCTTC. Residues: CASSQEERITNYGYTF.

The rearrangement uses TRBV12-3 or TRBV12-4 and TRBJ2-3, with TRBD2 identical over 8 bases. The CDR3 has 16 amino acids. V trimming: 4 bases; J trimming: 6 bases; junction bases outside the gene matches: 12. The CDR3 DNA reads TGTGCCAGCAGTTCCTTAGCGGGGAGACTCATCGATACGCAGTATTTT. Its translation is CASSSLAGRLIDTQYF.